This entry concerns a single T cell receptor beta chain. Across fewer than 25 US areas, participants ranged in age from roughly 18 to 95 years. These data come from a study of blood T cell repertoires in COVID-19. Across the whole study: Recovered Cohort 3 donors showed two negative PCRs, clearance, or symptom resolution. Researchers got acute and convalescent COVID-19 samples from the United States, Italy and Spain. T cells, B-cell-depleted T cells, or PBMCs provided the cDNA or gDNA that served as material.

Assay used: immunoSEQ multiplex PCR; TCRdb lists only in-frame clones, some missing. The sample consists of some 220,000 clones, 86% of them appearing once. The CDR3 consists of 14 residues. CDR1 and CDR2 (germline): DFQATT, SNEGSKA (reference sequence). Deletions cut 3 bases from V and 0 bases from J, with 10 bases between. This TCR derives from a woman aged 45 to 65 in a cohort exposed to, infected with or recovered from COVID-19 (not recorded which). The specimen was PBMCs or T cells enriched from blood (not recorded which). The V gene is TRBV20-1, the J gene TRBJ2-3; the D gene is possibly TRBD2 (6 bases). As DNA, the CDR3 is TGCAGTGCTAGTTCGGACTATAGCACAGATACGCAGTATTTT. This codes for CSASSDYSTDTQYF.